Presented here are 23 T cell receptor beta chains from one specimen sequenced in a study of blood T cell repertoires in COVID-19. Assay used: immunoSEQ multiplex PCR; TCRdb lists only in-frame clones, some missing. Of around 270,000 clones in the sample, about 90% were seen once. The sequencing input was PBMCs or T cells enriched from blood (not recorded which). These receptors were taken from a middle-aged woman who had been exposed to COVID-19.

The chain employs TRBV5-1 and TRBJ2-2, with TRBD2 identical over 10 bases. The CDR3 has 16 residues. The germline CDR1 and CDR2 sequences are SGHRS and YFSETQ. V lost 3 bases, J lost 2 bases, and 4 bases stayed unmatched. CDR3 residues: CASSSLAGGNTGELFF. The CDR3 nucleotides read TGCGCCAGCAGCTCGTTAGCGGGGGGCAACACCGGGGAGCTGTTTTTT.

This chain uses TRBV3-1 (or the pseudogene TRBV3-2) with TRBJ1-2, with D possibly matching TRBD1 (5 bases). Trimming took 1 base from V and 4 from J, leaving 13 bases between them. CDR3 length: 15 residues. Per the germline V gene, CDR1 is LGHDT and CDR2 is YNNKEL (reference sequence). The CDR3, as DNA: TGTGCCAGCAGCCAAGTGCCAGGGCCGGGCTATGGCTACACCTTC. Its translation: CASSQVPGPGYGYTF.

The chain uses TRBV30 and TRBJ2-3; a weak D match, TRBD2 (6 bases). V lost 4 bases and J lost 2, with 10 bases in between. Germline loops: CDR1 GTSNPN, CDR2 SVGIG (reference sequence). The CDR3 covers 13 residues. The CDR3 region has the DNA TGTGCCTGGACGCGGGGCGTCACAGATACGCAGTATTTT. Protein: CAWTRGVTDTQYF.

The chain has TRBV6-5 and TRBJ2-7, with D maybe TRBD1 (6 bases). CDR1 and CDR2 (germline): MNHEY, SVGAGI. The CDR3 is 14 residues long. V was trimmed by 5 bases and J by 5 bases, leaving 16 bases between them. CDR3 sequence (DNA): TGTGCCAGCAGTACTATAGGGGGAGTGGACGAGCAGTACTTC. Its translation is CASSTIGGVDEQYF.

As concerns this clone: A junction boundary mismatches the germline segment, possibly from a read error. CDR3 in amino acids: CASSRTGGGQGYGYTF. In DNA form, the CDR3 reads TGTGCCAGCAGCCGAACAGGGGGCGGGCAGGGCTATGGCTACACCTTC. The chain combines TRBV5-1 with TRBJ1-2, with 9 bases identical to TRBD1. From germline, CDR1 is SGHRS and CDR2 YFSETQ. CDR3 size: 16 residues.

The chain links TRBV7-8 to TRBJ1-4, with TRBD1 matching over 8 bases. The ends lost 2 bases at V and 7 bases at J; junction bases unmatched: 9. Germline V gene lookup returns CDR1 SGHVS and CDR2 FQNEAQ. The CDR3 spans 16 residues. The CDR3 DNA is TGTGCCAGCAGCTTAACCGGACAGGGAAGAGGTGAAAAACTGTTTTTT. As protein: CASSLTGQGRGEKLFF.

Points on this clone: The same CDR3 arises from other DNA sequences in this sample as well. The chain combines TRBV3-1 (or the pseudogene TRBV3-2) with TRBJ1-2; tentative D call: TRBD1 (5 bases). Per germline, CDR1 LGHDT and CDR2 YNNKEL (reference sequence). The germline V and J ends were trimmed by 0 bases and 8 bases, with 13 bases remaining between them. This CDR3 has 14 amino acids. The CDR3 DNA reads as TGTGCCAGCAGCCAAGAAGGGAGGGGTCGCGGCTACACCTTC. As protein: CASSQEGRGRGYTF.

This clone has just a few counts. The chain carries TRBV6-2 or TRBV6-3 and TRBJ1-6; unclear D gene. Germline loops: CDR1 MNHEY, CDR2 SVGEGT. V lost 1 base, J lost 5 bases, and 12 bases lay in between. The CDR3 is made up of 16 amino acids. CDR3 loop: CASSYFATTNNSPLHF. CDR3 nucleotide sequence: TGTGCCAGCAGTTACTTCGCGACAACCAATAATTCACCCCTCCACTTT.

The V call is TRBV28, the J call TRBJ1-6; the D is unclear. V lost 5 bases and J 9 bases, leaving 20 bases between the germline ends. This CDR3 comprises 16 residues. Germline assignment: CDR1 MDHEN and CDR2 SYDVKM. The CDR3 spells CASSTPSSGILSPLHF. The CDR3 DNA is TGTGCCAGCAGTACACCATCTTCGGGGATCCTTTCACCCCTCCACTTT.

This clone was seen a few times. The CDR3 nucleotides are TGCGCCAGCAGCCAGCCCACAACGAGGGGGAATGAAAAACTGTTTTTT. It codes for CASSQPTTRGNEKLFF. The V call is TRBV4-1, the J call TRBJ1-4; weak D call: TRBD1 (6 bases). V was trimmed by 3 bases and J by 5 bases, leaving 16 bases between them. This CDR3 has 16 amino acids. Germline CDR1 and CDR2: MGHRA and YSYEKL.

The CDR3 spells CASSYSGGMNTEAFF. CDR3 nucleotides: TGTGCCAGCAGTTACTCAGGCGGTATGAACACTGAAGCTTTCTTT. The chain recombines TRBV6-5 with TRBJ1-1, with no clear D. With 0 bases removed from V and 0 bases from J, the gap between germline ends came to 8 bases. The CDR3 is 15 amino acids. CDR1 is MNHEY and CDR2 is SVGAGI in the germline V gene.

CDR3 coding DNA: TGTGATGGGGGGTGGGGCCCAACTAATGAAAAACTGTTTTTT. As protein: CDGGWGPTNEKLFF. The chain links TRBV6-4 to TRBJ1-4; TRBD1 might be the D (5 bases). This CDR3 spans 14 amino acids. CDR1 is MRHNA, CDR2 SNTAGT, per germline.

The J gene is TRBJ1-2, the V gene TRBV6-4; TRBD1 matches 7 bases. The length of the CDR3 is 15 residues. The V and J ends lost 4 bases and 0 bases, in that order; junction bases with no gene match: 5. The germline V gene encodes CDR1 MRHNA and CDR2 SNTAGT. DNA for the CDR3: TGTGCCAGCAGTGTAAACAGGGGATCTAACTATGGCTACACCTTC. Residues: CASSVNRGSNYGYTF.

The chain uses TRBV2 and TRBJ1-5, with 7 bases fitting TRBD1. Germline V gives CDR1 SNHLY, CDR2 FYNNEI. V was pared by 4 bases and J by 1 base, with 10 bases of the junction left unmatched. CDR3 length equals 17 residues. CDR3 residues: CASSGQTGLLSNQPQHF. In DNA, the CDR3 is TGTGCCAGCAGTGGCCAGACAGGGCTCCTAAGCAATCAGCCCCAGCATTTT.

This chain uses TRBV30 with TRBJ2-1, with 9 nucleotides matching TRBD1. In germline, CDR1 is GTSNPN, CDR2 SVGIG (reference sequence). Unmatched junction bases numbered 21, after V lost 5 bases and J lost 10 bases. The CDR3 loop spans 17 amino acids. DNA of the CDR3: TGTGCCTGGGGGTCCCGGGACAGGGCTCGGCGCTCATGGGAGCAGTTCTTC. Translated, it gives CAWGSRDRARRSWEQFF.

The J gene is TRBJ1-2, the V gene TRBV27; no reliable D call. V was pared by 10 bases and J by 0 bases, with 9 bases between. Germline lookup yields CDR1 MNHEY and CDR2 SMNVEV (reference sequence). There are 12 residues in the CDR3. The chain's CDR3 is CATFSPNYGYTF. CDR3 DNA: TGTGCCACCTTTAGCCCTAACTATGGCTACACCTTC.

The chain couples TRBV5-5 to TRBJ1-5; a possible D gene is TRBD1 (6 bases). V lost 3 bases and J 3 bases, leaving 13 bases between the germline ends. This CDR3 has 15 amino acids. The germline V gene encodes CDR1 SGHKS and CDR2 YYEKEE (reference sequence). The CDR3 DNA reads as TGTGCCAGCAGCTGGGACATAGGGTCCAATCAGCCCCAGCATTTT. This gives the protein CASSWDIGSNQPQHF.

This rearrangement joins TRBV14 to TRBJ2-2, with TRBD1 matching over 9 bases. The V and J ends lost 5 bases and 6 bases, in that order; junction bases with no gene match: 4. The CDR3 loop spans 14 amino acids. The germline V gene has CDR1 SGHDN and CDR2 FVKESK. CDR3 DNA: TGTGCCAGCAGCGCCGGGACAGGGTCCGGGGAGCTGTTTTTT. It codes for CASSAGTGSGELFF.

The CDR3 spells CASSGPDRVYEQYF. CDR3 bases: TGTGCCAGCAGCGGACCGGACAGGGTCTACGAGCAGTACTTC. The rearrangement links TRBV5-5 to TRBJ2-7, with TRBD1 identical over 8 bases. The CDR3 totals 14 residues. Trimming took 4 bases from V and 3 from J; bases not matched to a gene: 6. The V gene's germline CDR1 is SGHKS and CDR2 YYEKEE (reference sequence). The full variable domain, its missing parts supplied by reference TRBV5-5 and TRBJ2-7, is DAGVTQSPTHLIKTRGQQVTLRCSPISGHKSVSWYQQVLGQGPQFIFQYYEKEERGRGNFPDRFSARQFPNYSSELNVNALLLGDSALYLCASSGPDRVYEQYFGPGTRLTVT.

The gene calls are TRBV27 and TRBJ2-7; 13 bases are a match to TRBD2. The ends lost 6 bases at V and 4 bases at J; junction bases unmatched: 3. Germline-derived CDR1 and CDR2 are MNHEY and SMNVEV (reference sequence). CDR3 length equals 14 residues. The CDR3 nucleotides read TGTGCCAGCAGCTCACTAGCGGGAGGGTACGAGCAGTACGTC. Translated, it gives CASSSLAGGYEQYV.

The CDR3 protein is CASSSGSLAASTDTQYF. CDR3 nucleotide sequence: TGTGCCAGCAGTTCAGGGTCGCTAGCGGCTTCCACAGATACGCAGTATTTT. This chain joins TRBV28 and TRBJ2-3; 7 bases are a match to TRBD2. Germline values: CDR1 MDHEN, CDR2 SYDVKM. V trimming: 4 bases; J trimming: 2 bases; junction bases outside the gene matches: 12. The CDR3 is made up of 17 amino acids.

This chain connects TRBV7-3 to TRBJ2-1, with TRBD2 matching over 8 bases. The ends lost 0 bases at V and 7 bases at J; junction bases unmatched: 5. The V gene's germline CDR1 is SGHTA and CDR2 FQGTGA. The CDR3 consists of 15 residues. Here the CDR3 reads CASSLTAGGINEQFF. The CDR3 nucleotides read TGTGCCAGCAGCTTAACCGCGGGGGGAATAAATGAGCAGTTCTTC.

The chain has TRBV2 and TRBJ1-2; 8 bases agree with TRBD1. In germline, CDR1 is SNHLY, CDR2 FYNNEI. V was pared by 4 bases and J by 5 bases, with 21 bases of the junction left unmatched. This CDR3 has 19 residues. DNA of the CDR3: TGTGCCAGCAGTGTTACCGGGACAGGCCAACTCACCCCAACATATGGCTACACCTTC. It codes for CASSVTGTGQLTPTYGYTF.